This T cell receptor (beta chain) was identified during a study of metastatic and nonmetastatic thyroid tumors. Study-level information: The authors compared repertoires across blood and tumor or nodule tissue from malignant and benign thyroid patients.

TCRdb re-processed the PCR reads through MiXCR. In the table there are fewer than 35,000 clones, approximately 16% of which are singletons. Thyroid surgery took place with no prior treatment in any patient. The V and J ends lost 5 bases and 7 bases respectively, with 17 bases between them. This CDR3 contains 14 residues. Looked up from germline, CDR1 is LNHDA and CDR2 is SQIVND (reference sequence). The sequencing input was blood. This receptor was identified in a male donor with papillary thyroid cancer or a benign thyroid nodule (not recorded which). Some clones in this sample may be carry-over from other donors' samples. The chain combines TRBV19 with TRBJ1-2; D unclear. CDR3 protein: CASSSPLAFSGYTF. The CDR3 coding sequence is TGTGCCAGTAGTTCTCCCCTGGCGTTCTCTGGCTACACCTTC.